This TCR beta chain was profiled in a study of Tregs in tolerant kidney transplant recipients. CDR3 length: 14 amino acids. V lost 6 bases to trimming and J lost 0 bases, with 12 bases between them. CDR1 is MGHRA and CDR2 is YSYEKL in the germline V gene. Unstimulated regulatory T cells (CD4+CD25+CD127-), CD4+CD25- non-regulatory cells, CD4 and CD8 cells were FACS-sorted from thawed PBMCs. An overnight rest at 37°C with roughly 200 IU/ml IL-2 preceded regulatory T cell sorting from thawed PBMCs. Sequenced by immunoSEQ multiplex PCR; TCRdb stores in-frame clones only, minus some. The sample has under 80,000 clones; 75% to 90% are singletons.

Source: Tregs from blood, taken before the transplant. The clonotype was recovered from a human donor who received a combined kidney and bone marrow transplant. The chain employs TRBV4-1 and TRBJ2-7; D is possibly TRBD1 (6 bases). The CDR3 here is CASSPGTNSYEQYF. The CDR3 region has the DNA TGCGCCAGCAGTCCCGGGACAAACTCCTACGAGCAGTACTTC.